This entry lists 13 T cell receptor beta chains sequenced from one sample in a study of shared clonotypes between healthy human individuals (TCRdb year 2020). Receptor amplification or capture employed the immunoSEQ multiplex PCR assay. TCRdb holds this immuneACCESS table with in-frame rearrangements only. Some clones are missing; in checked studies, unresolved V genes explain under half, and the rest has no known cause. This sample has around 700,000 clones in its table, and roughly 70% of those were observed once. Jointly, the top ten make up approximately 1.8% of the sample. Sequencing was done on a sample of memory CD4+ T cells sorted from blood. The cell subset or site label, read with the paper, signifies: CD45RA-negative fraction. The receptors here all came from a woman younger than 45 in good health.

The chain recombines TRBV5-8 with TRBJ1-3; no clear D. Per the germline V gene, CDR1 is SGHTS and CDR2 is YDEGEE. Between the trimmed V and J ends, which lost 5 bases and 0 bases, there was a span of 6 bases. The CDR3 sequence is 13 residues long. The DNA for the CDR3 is TGTGCCAGCAGAAGATTCTCTGGAAACACCATATATTTT. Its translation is CASRRFSGNTIYF.

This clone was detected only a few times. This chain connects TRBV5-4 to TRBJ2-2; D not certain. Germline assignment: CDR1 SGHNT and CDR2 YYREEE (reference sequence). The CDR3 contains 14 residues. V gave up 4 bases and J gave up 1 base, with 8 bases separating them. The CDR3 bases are TGTGCCAGCAGCCAGCCGTTGAACACCGGGGAGCTGTTTTTT. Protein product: CASSQPLNTGELFF. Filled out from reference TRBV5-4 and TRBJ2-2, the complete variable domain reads ETGVTQSPTHLIKTRGQQVTLRCSSQSGHNTVSWYQQALGQGPQFIFQYYREEENGRGNFPPRFSGLQFPNYSSELNVNALELDDSALYLCASSQPLNTGELFFGEGSRLTVL.

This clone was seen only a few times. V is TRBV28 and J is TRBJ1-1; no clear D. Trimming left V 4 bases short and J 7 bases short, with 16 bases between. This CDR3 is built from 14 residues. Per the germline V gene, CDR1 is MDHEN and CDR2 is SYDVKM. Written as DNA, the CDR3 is TGTGCCAGCAGTTCCGCAGGAGGTGGCGGTGAAGCTTTCTTT. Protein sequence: CASSSAGGGGEAFF.

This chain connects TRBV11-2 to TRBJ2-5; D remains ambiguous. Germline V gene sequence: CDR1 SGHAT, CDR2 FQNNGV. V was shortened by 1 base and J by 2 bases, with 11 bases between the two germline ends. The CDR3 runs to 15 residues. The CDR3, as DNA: TGTGCCAGCAGCTTAGGTCCGGGCGTTCAAGAGACCCAGTACTTC. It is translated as CASSLGPGVQETQYF.

The DNA for the CDR3 is TGTGCCAGCAGGGATCCCCTCGGACTAGCGGCCTACAATGAGCAGTTCTTC. Protein product: CASRDPLGLAAYNEQFF. V and J are TRBV2 and TRBJ2-1; TRBD2 aligns across 10 bases. Per the germline V gene, CDR1 is SNHLY and CDR2 is FYNNEI. After removal of 6 bases from V and 2 bases from J, the junction contained 10 bases not matched to a gene. This CDR3 spans 17 amino acids.

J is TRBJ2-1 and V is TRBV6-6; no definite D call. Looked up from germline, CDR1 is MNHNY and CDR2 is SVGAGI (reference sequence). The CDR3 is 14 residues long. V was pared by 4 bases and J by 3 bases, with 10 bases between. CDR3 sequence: CASSSSSRYNEQFF. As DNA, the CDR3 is TGTGCCAGCAGTTCCTCCAGCCGCTACAATGAGCAGTTCTTC.

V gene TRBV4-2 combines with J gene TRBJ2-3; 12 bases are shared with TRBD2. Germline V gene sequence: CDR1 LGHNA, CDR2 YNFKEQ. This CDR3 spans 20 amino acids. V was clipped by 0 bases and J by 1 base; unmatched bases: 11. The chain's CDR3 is CASSQDLASGRAGRTDTQYF. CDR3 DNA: TGTGCCAGCAGCCAAGACCTTGCTAGCGGGAGGGCCGGGCGCACAGATACGCAGTATTTT.

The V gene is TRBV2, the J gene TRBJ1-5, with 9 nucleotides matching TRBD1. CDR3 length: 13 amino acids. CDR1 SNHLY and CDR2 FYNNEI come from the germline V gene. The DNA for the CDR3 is TGTGCTACCGGGACAGGGATAGGGCAGCCCCAGCATTTT. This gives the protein CATGTGIGQPQHF.

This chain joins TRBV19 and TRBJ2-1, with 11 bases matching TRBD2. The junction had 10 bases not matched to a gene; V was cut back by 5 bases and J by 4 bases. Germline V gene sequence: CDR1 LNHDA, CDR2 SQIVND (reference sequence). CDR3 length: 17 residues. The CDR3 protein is CASSSKLAGVLYNEQFF. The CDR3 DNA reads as TGTGCCAGTAGTTCCAAACTAGCGGGAGTATTATACAATGAGCAGTTCTTC.

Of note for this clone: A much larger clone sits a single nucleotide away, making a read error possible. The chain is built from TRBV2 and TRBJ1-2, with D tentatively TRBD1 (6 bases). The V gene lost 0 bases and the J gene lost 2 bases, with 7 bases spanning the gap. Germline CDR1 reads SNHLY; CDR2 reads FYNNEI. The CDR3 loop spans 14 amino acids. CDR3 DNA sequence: TGTGCCAGCAGTGAAGCTACAGGGAACTATGGCTACACCTTC. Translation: CASSEATGNYGYTF.

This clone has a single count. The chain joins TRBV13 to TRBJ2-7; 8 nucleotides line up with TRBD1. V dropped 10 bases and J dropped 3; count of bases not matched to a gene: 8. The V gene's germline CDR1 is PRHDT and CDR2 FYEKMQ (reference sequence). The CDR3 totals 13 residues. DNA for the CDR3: TGTGCCACAGGACAGGGTGCTTTCTACGAGCAGTACTTC. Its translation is CATGQGAFYEQYF.

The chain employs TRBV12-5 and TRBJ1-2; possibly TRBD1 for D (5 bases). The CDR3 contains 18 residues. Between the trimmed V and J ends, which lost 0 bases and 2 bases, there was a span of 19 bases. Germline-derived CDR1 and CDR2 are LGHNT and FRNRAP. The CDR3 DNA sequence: TGTGCTAGTGGTTTGGTACCCAGGGTGGGAAGAAACAACTATGGCTACACCTTC. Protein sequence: CASGLVPRVGRNNYGYTF.

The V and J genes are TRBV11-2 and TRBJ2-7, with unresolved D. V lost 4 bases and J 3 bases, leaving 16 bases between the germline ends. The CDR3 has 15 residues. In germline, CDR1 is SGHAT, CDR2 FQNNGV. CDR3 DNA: TGTGCCAGCAGCTACAGCCCCACAGTCTTCTACGAGCAGTACTTC. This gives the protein CASSYSPTVFYEQYF.